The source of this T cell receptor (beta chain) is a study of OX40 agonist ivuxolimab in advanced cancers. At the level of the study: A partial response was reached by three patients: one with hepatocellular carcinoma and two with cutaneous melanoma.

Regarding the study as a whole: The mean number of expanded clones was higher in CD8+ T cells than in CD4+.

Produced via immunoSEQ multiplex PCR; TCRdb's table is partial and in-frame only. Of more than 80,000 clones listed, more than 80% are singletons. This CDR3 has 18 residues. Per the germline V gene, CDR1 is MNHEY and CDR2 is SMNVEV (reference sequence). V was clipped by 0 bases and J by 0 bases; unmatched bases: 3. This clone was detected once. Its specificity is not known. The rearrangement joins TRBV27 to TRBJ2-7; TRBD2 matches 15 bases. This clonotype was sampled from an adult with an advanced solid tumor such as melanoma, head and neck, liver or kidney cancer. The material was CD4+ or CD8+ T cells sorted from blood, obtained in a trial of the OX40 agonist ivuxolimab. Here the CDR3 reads CASSLSGLAGGSSYEQYF. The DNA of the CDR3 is TGTGCCAGCAGTTTATCCGGACTAGCGGGAGGGTCCTCCTACGAGCAGTACTTC.